These 19 T cell receptor beta chains originate from one sample sequenced in a study of blood T cell repertoires in COVID-19. Generated by immunoSEQ multiplex PCR, the TCRdb table keeps only in-frame clones and is missing some. The data hold around 280,000 clones, with around nine tenths observed a single time. Sequenced sample: PBMCs or T cells enriched from blood (not recorded which). These receptors originate from a woman aged 40 to 49 who had recovered from COVID-19.

This chain joins TRBV7-3 and TRBJ2-2; 11 bases line up with TRBD2. Germline V gene sequence: CDR1 SGHTA, CDR2 FQGTGA. Trimming took 6 bases from V and 6 from J; bases not matched to a gene: 6. CDR3 length: 15 residues. The DNA of the CDR3 is TGTGCCAGCAGTCCCTCACTAGCGGGAGCCGGGGAGCTGTTTTTT. Translation: CASSPSLAGAGELFF.

The chain is built from TRBV13 and TRBJ1-4; 8 bases fit TRBD1. This CDR3 is 16 amino acids long. The germline V gene encodes CDR1 PRHDT and CDR2 FYEKMQ (reference sequence). V was clipped by 3 bases and J by 3 bases; unmatched bases: 6. The DNA of the CDR3 is TGTGCCAGCAGCTTCAGGGGGCTCGGGGCTAATGAAAAACTGTTTTTT. It codes for CASSFRGLGANEKLFF.

The chain recombines TRBV5-1 with TRBJ1-2; D remains unclear. The CDR3 is made up of 13 amino acids. The germline CDR1 and CDR2 sequences are SGHRS and YFSETQ. Trimming removed 4 bases from V and 6 bases from J, with 13 bases in between. The CDR3 DNA reads TGCGCCAGCAGCGCCGGAGAGACGCATGGCTACACCTTC. It codes for CASSAGETHGYTF.

The chain carries TRBV4-3 and TRBJ2-7; D might be TRBD2 (6 bases). This CDR3 is built from 15 residues. Germline V gene sequence: CDR1 LGHNA, CDR2 YSLEER. The ends were cut back, 3 bases at V and 6 bases at J, with 18 bases in the middle. CDR3 region: CASSHPTSTPLEQYF. The CDR3 nucleotides read TGCGCCAGCAGCCACCCCACTAGCACTCCACTCGAGCAGTACTTC.

The chain uses TRBV7-2 and TRBJ2-7; TRBD2 might be the D (6 bases). The CDR3 consists of 16 residues. The germline V gene encodes CDR1 SGHTA and CDR2 FQGNSA. With 1 base removed from V and 4 bases from J, the gap between germline ends came to 17 bases. The CDR3 sequence: CASSLVVTSPVYEQYF. CDR3 in DNA: TGTGCCAGCAGCTTAGTTGTGACTAGTCCTGTATACGAGCAGTACTTC.

This sequence joins TRBV7-2 and TRBJ1-1, with 7 bases fitting TRBD1. Germline V lookup: CDR1 SGHTA, CDR2 FQGNSA. With 6 bases clipped from V and 0 bases from J, the junction kept 4 bases outside the gene matches. The length of the CDR3 is 14 residues. CDR3 loop: CASRTGTVNTEAFF. CDR3 coding DNA: TGTGCCAGCAGAACCGGGACAGTGAACACTGAAGCTTTCTTT. Drawing the rest from reference TRBV7-2 and TRBJ1-1, the complete variable domain is GAGVSQSPSNKVTEKGKDVELRCDPISGHTALYWYRQSLGQGLEFLIYFQGNSAPDKSGLPSDRFSAERTGGSVSTLTIQRTQQEDSAVYLCASRTGTVNTEAFFGQGTRLTVV.

This clone was seen a single time. The chain employs TRBV7-8 and TRBJ2-7; a weak D match, TRBD1 (5 bases). Germline assignment: CDR1 SGHVS and CDR2 FQNEAQ. Deletions cut 1 base from V and 3 bases from J, with 10 bases between. This CDR3 region has 14 residues. CDR3 nucleotide sequence: TGTGCCAGCAGCTTAGTCGGACAAATCTACGAGCAGTACTTC. Translating it yields CASSLVGQIYEQYF.

The chain joins TRBV7-2 to TRBJ2-1, with D tentatively TRBD2 (6 bases). Germline V gene data show CDR1 as SGHTA and CDR2 as FQGNSA. The V end lost 6 bases, the J end lost 5 bases, and 17 bases lay between the germline ends. The CDR3 loop spans 15 amino acids. CDR3 DNA sequence: TGTGCCAGCAGAAAACAGGCGGGGAGCAACAATGAGCAGTTCTTC. It codes for CASRKQAGSNNEQFF.

The chain carries TRBV7-2 and TRBJ2-5, with a weak D call TRBD1 (6 bases). The CDR3 contains 15 residues. V lost 5 bases and J lost 5, with 18 bases in between. CDR1 is SGHTA, CDR2 FQGNSA, per germline. In DNA form, the CDR3 reads TGTGCCAGCAGCGACTTGTGGACAGCGATGGAGACCCAGTACTTC. Amino acid sequence: CASSDLWTAMETQYF.

The genes are TRBV5-1 and TRBJ1-1, with D maybe TRBD1 (5 bases). Germline V gene sequence: CDR1 SGHRS, CDR2 YFSETQ. Trimming stripped 1 base from V and 4 bases from J, with 11 bases between. The CDR3 has 14 residues. CDR3 loop: CASSLPGGGTEAFF. Here the CDR3 DNA reads TGCGCCAGCAGCTTGCCCGGGGGGGGCACTGAAGCTTTCTTT.

The V gene is TRBV2, the J gene TRBJ2-2, with D hard to call. The CDR3 is 14 amino acids. Germline-derived CDR1 and CDR2 are SNHLY and FYNNEI. Deletions cut 9 bases from V and 1 base from J, with 12 bases between. This CDR3 is CASKTRQNTGELFF. CDR3 in DNA: TGTGCCAGTAAGACGAGACAGAACACCGGGGAGCTGTTTTTT.

CDR3 loop: CASSLGLSYEQYF. The CDR3 nucleotides read TGTGCCAGCAGCTTAGGACTCTCCTACGAGCAGTACTTC. The J gene is TRBJ2-7, the V gene TRBV7-2; D call uncertain. The CDR3 covers 13 residues. V was trimmed by 1 base and J by 0 bases, leaving 4 bases between them. CDR1 SGHTA and CDR2 FQGNSA come from the germline V gene.

This clone has just a few counts. The genes are TRBV6-2 or TRBV6-3 and TRBJ2-3; D is unclear. CDR3 length equals 15 residues. Trimming took 2 bases from V and 0 from J, leaving 9 bases between them. CDR1 is MNHEY, CDR2 SVGEGT, per germline. The CDR3 DNA sequence: TGTGCCAGCAGTTACACCCGAGTGAGCACAGATACGCAGTATTTT. Translated: CASSYTRVSTDTQYF.

The chain has TRBV28 and TRBJ1-1, with D unclear. Between the trimmed V and J ends, which lost 7 bases and 5 bases, there was a span of 14 bases. Germline values: CDR1 MDHEN, CDR2 SYDVKM. The CDR3 is 13 residues long. The DNA for the CDR3 is TGTGCCAGCAAGGTGGGGAGATGGACTGAAGCTTTCTTT. It specifies CASKVGRWTEAFF. The complete variable domain, with remaining parts taken from reference TRBV28 and TRBJ1-1, reads DVKVTQSSRYLVKRTGEKVFLECVQDMDHENMFWYRQDPGLGLRLIYFSYDVKMKEKGDIPEGYSVSREKKERFSLILESASTNQTSMYLCASKVGRWTEAFFGQGTRLTVV.

This chain uses TRBV2 with TRBJ1-2; a weak D match, TRBD1 (6 bases). Germline V gene sequence: CDR1 SNHLY, CDR2 FYNNEI. The V gene lost 6 bases and the J gene lost 2 bases, with 19 bases spanning the gap. The CDR3 covers 16 residues. The CDR3 sequence is CASSRHRQEKNYGYTF. The CDR3 nucleotides read TGTGCCAGCAGCCGCCACCGACAGGAGAAAAACTATGGCTACACCTTC.

As for this clone: The same CDR3 can be traced to other DNA sequences in this sample. The chain is built from TRBV7-9 and TRBJ1-6, with no clear D. The V gene lost 5 bases and the J gene lost 5 bases, with 4 bases spanning the gap. Germline assignment: CDR1 SEHNR and CDR2 FQNEAQ (reference sequence). The CDR3 consists of 12 residues. CDR3 coding DNA: TGTGCCAGCAGCCCCAATAATTCACCCCTCCACTTT. This translates into CASSPNNSPLHF.

V is TRBV5-1 and J is TRBJ2-1; 16 nucleotides match TRBD2. CDR3 length equals 18 residues. V shed 4 bases, J shed 2 bases, and the junction held 6 bases outside the gene matches. Germline V gene sequence: CDR1 SGHRS, CDR2 YFSETQ. CDR3 in DNA: TGCGCCAGCAGCCCAAGGGGACTAGCGGGAGGGCCCTACAATGAGCAGTTCTTC. This encodes CASSPRGLAGGPYNEQFF.

The chain uses TRBV5-4 and TRBJ2-3, with TRBD2 identical over 8 bases. Trimming cost V 0 bases and J 0 bases; bases outside gene matches: 3. CDR1 SGHNT and CDR2 YYREEE come from the germline V gene (reference sequence). The CDR3 spans 16 residues. CDR3 protein: CASSLGLAGSTDTQYF. CDR3 coding DNA: TGTGCCAGCAGCTTGGGTCTAGCGGGCAGCACAGATACGCAGTATTTT.

This chain joins TRBV28 and TRBJ1-1; 7 bases are shared with TRBD1. CDR1 MDHEN and CDR2 SYDVKM come from the germline V gene. The CDR3 runs 15 residues. V shed 5 bases and J 6 bases; nucleotides not matched to a gene: 12. CDR3: CASSRPTGSGSEAFF. The CDR3 coding sequence is TGTGCCAGCAGTCGTCCGACAGGGTCGGGGTCTGAAGCTTTCTTT.